This TCR beta chain came from a study of neoadjuvant anti-PD-1 for oral cavity cancer. Study-wide points: Pretreatment Treg/Th17 ratio correlated inversely with post-treatment tumor clonality. TCR analyses covered only a few patients per response group.

Assay: immunoSEQ multiplex PCR; the TCRdb copy retains only in-frame clones and omits some. The sample holds about 15,000 clones, about 64% seen once. V lost 3 bases and J 1 base, leaving 12 bases between the germline ends. Germline CDR1 and CDR2: MGHRA and YSYEKL. The CDR3 runs 15 residues. Patients were newly diagnosed with stage II-IVA oral cavity squamous cell carcinoma without prior systemic or radiation treatment. In the case of this clone: The antigen is not known.

This TCR was recovered from a person aged 35 to 85 with oral cavity squamous cell carcinoma. The sequenced sample was PBMCs, obtained before nivolumab (anti-PD-1) treatment. The chain recombines TRBV4-1 with TRBJ1-1; D gene uncertain. CDR3 nucleotide sequence: TGCGCCAGCAGCCAGACCGTTTCAGCGAACACTGAAGCTTTCTTT. It codes for CASSQTVSANTEAFF.